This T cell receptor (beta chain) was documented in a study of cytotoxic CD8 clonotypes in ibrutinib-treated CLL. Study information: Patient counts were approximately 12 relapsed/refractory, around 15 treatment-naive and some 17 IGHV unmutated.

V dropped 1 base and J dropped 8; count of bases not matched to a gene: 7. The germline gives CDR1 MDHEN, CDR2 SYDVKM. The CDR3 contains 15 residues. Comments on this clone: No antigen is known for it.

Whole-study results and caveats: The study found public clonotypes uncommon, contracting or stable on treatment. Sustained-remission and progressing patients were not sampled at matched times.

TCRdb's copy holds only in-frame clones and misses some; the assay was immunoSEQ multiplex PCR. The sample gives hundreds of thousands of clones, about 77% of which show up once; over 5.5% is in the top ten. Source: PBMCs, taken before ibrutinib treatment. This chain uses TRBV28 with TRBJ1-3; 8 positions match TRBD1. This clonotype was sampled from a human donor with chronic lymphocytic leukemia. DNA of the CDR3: TGTGCCAGCAGTTTATATAAGGCAGGGGGCCACACCATATATTTT. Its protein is CASSLYKAGGHTIYF.